The 6 T cell receptor beta chains reported below all come from one sample, sequenced in a study of blood T cell repertoires in COVID-19 (dated by TCRdb to the early 2020s). Receptors were amplified or captured by the immunoSEQ multiplex PCR assay. Not all clones reach the TCRdb copy of this immuneACCESS table, which keeps in-frame sequences only. Checked studies attribute under half of the gap to unresolved V genes and leave the rest unexplained. Across this sample there are 200,000 to 250,000 clones, with about 85% seen only once. The ten biggest clones cover approximately 3.3% of the sample. What was sequenced was peripheral blood. Receptors were obtained from a man between 18 and 29 years old with active or convalescent COVID-19.

J is TRBJ2-7 and V is TRBV28; 11 bases line up with TRBD1. V shed 4 bases, J shed 5 bases, and the junction held 7 bases outside the gene matches. The V gene's germline CDR1 is MDHEN and CDR2 SYDVKM. The CDR3 runs 15 residues. The CDR3 nucleotides are TGTGCCAGCAGTTGGGACAGGGGGAGGCGGGACGAGCAGTACTTC. Protein: CASSWDRGRRDEQYF. The entire variable domain, with the rest obtained from reference TRBV28 and TRBJ2-7, is as follows: DVKVTQSSRYLVKRTGEKVFLECVQDMDHENMFWYRQDPGLGLRLIYFSYDVKMKEKGDIPEGYSVSREKKERFSLILESASTNQTSMYLCASSWDRGRRDEQYFGPGTRLTVT.

The chain combines TRBV21-1 with TRBJ2-1; the D call in the table, TRBD2, was not verified against the DNA. TRBV21-1 is assigned pseudogene status. This CDR3 spans 17 amino acids. CDR3 coding DNA: TGTGCCAGCAGCAAAGCGCCTCGGTTTTTCCCCTACAATGAGCAGTTCTTC. Amino acids: CASSKAPRFFPYNEQFF.

This clone was seen more than once but under ten times. The chain joins TRBV10-3 to TRBJ2-6; 7 nucleotides agree with TRBD2. With V trimmed by 6 bases and J by 0 bases, 5 bases remained unmatched. The CDR3 runs 16 residues. The V gene's germline CDR1 is ENHRY and CDR2 SYGVKD. As DNA, the CDR3 is TGTGCCATCAGCACCGGGACTAACTCTGGGGCCAACGTCCTGACTTTC. Translation: CAISTGTNSGANVLTF.

The chain recombines TRBV30 with TRBJ2-2; possible D gene TRBD1, 5 bases. The CDR3 has 15 residues. Germline CDR1 and CDR2: GTSNPN and SVGIG (reference sequence). V was trimmed by 8 bases and J by 0 bases, leaving 16 bases between them. CDR3 nucleotides: TGTGCCCTACGTAAACAGGTTCCGAACACCGGGGAGCTGTTTTTT. It specifies CALRKQVPNTGELFF.

The genes are TRBV4-2 and TRBJ2-1; D perhaps matches TRBD1 (6 bases). CDR1 LGHNA and CDR2 YNFKEQ come from the germline V gene. Trimming pared 7 bases from V and 8 bases from J, leaving 12 bases between. This CDR3 comprises 12 residues. The CDR3 protein is CASNQKGDEQFF. The CDR3, as DNA: TGTGCCAGCAACCAGAAGGGGGATGAGCAGTTCTTC.

This clone came up a few times. This sequence joins TRBV19 and TRBJ1-5; D is unresolved. The germline gives CDR1 LNHDA, CDR2 SQIVND (reference sequence). V was trimmed by 1 base and J by 6 bases, leaving 10 bases between them. There are 14 residues in the CDR3. For the CDR3, the DNA is TGTGCCAGTAGTATAGGAGGATTTGCTCAGCCCCAGCATTTT. It is translated as CASSIGGFAQPQHF.